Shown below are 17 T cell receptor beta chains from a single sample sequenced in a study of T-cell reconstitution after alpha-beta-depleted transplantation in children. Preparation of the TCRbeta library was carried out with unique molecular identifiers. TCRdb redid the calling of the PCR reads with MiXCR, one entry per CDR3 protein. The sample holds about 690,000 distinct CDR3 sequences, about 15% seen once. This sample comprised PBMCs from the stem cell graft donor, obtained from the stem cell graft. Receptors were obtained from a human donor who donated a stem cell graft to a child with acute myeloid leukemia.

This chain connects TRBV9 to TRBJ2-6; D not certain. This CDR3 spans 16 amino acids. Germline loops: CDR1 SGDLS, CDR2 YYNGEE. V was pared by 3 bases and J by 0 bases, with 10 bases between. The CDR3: CASSEPQSSGANVLTF. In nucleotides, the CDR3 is TGTGCCAGCAGCGAGCCTCAGAGCTCTGGGGCCAACGTCCTGACTTTC.

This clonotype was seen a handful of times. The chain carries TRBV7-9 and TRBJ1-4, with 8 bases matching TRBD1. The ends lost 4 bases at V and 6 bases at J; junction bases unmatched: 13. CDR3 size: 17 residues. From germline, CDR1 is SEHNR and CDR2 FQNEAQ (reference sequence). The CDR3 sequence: CASSSGQGVNRDEKLFF. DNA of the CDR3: TGTGCCAGCAGCTCCGGACAGGGAGTTAATCGGGATGAAAAACTGTTTTTT.

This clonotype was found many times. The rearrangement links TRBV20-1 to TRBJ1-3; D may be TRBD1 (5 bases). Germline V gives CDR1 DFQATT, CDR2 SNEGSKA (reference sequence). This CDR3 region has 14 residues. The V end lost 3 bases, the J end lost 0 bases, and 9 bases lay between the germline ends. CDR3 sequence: CSASDSLSGNTIYF. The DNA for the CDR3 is TGCAGTGCTAGTGACAGCCTCTCTGGAAACACCATATATTTT.

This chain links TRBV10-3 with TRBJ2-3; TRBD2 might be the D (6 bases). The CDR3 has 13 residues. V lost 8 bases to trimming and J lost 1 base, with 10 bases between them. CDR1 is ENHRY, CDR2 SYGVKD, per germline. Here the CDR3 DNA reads TGTGCCATCGGCGAGCGGGGCACAGATACGCAGTATTTT. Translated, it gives CAIGERGTDTQYF.

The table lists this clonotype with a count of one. CDR3 nucleotide sequence: TGCGCCAGCAGTGAGGGCGGGGGGGCGAACACCGGGGAGCTGTTTTTT. It is translated as CASSEGGGANTGELFF. The chain carries TRBV10-2 and TRBJ2-2; TRBD2 matches at 9 bases. This CDR3 has 16 amino acids. From germline, CDR1 is WSHSY and CDR2 SAAADI. V shed 2 bases, J shed 0 bases, and the junction held 1 base outside the gene matches.

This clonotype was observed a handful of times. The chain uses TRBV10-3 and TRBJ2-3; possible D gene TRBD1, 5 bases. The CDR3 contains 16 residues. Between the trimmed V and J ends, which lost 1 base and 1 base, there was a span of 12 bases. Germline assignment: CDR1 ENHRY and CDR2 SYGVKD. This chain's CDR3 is CAISELKGSGTDTQYF. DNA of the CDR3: TGTGCCATCAGTGAGTTAAAGGGGTCGGGCACAGATACGCAGTATTTT.

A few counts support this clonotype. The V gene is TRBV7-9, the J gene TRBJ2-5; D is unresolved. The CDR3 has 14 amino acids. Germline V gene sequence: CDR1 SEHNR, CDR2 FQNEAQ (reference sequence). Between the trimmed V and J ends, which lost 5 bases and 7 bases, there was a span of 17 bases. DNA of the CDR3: TGTGCCAGCAGCCCCCAAGGTTACAGCATGACCCAGTACTTC. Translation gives CASSPQGYSMTQYF.

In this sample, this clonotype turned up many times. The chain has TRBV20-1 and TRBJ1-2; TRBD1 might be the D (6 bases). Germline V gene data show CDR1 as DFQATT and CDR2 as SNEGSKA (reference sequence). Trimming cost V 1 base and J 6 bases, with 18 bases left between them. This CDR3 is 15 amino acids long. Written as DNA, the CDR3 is TGCAGTGCTAGAGTAAGAGGGGGGACGTCGGATGGCTACACCTTC. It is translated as CSARVRGGTSDGYTF.

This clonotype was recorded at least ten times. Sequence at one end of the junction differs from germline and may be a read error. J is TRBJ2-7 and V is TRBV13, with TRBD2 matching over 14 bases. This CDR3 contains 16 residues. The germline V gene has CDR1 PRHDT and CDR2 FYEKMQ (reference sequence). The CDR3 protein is CASSIGLAGGSLEQYF. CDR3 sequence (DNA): TGTGCCAGCAGCATAGGACTAGCGGGGGGCTCGCTCGAGCAGTACTTC. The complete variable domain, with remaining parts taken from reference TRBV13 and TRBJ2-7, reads AAGVIQSPRHLIKEKRETATLKCYPIPRHDTVYWYQQGPGQDPQFLISFYEKMQSDKGSIPDRFSAQQFSDYHSELNMSSLELGDSALYFCASSIGLAGGSLEQYFGPGTRLTVT.

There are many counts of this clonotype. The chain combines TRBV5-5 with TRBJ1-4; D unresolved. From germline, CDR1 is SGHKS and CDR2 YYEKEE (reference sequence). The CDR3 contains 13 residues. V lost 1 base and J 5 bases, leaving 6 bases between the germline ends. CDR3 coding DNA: TGTGCCAGCAGCTTGTCGTTAAATGAAAAACTGTTTTTT. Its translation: CASSLSLNEKLFF.

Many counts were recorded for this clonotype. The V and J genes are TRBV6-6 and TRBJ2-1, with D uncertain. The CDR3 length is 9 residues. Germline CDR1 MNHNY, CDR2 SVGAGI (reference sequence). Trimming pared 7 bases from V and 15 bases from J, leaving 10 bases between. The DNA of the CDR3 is TGTGCCAGCACCGAATCTGCGTTCTTC. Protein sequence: CASTESAFF.

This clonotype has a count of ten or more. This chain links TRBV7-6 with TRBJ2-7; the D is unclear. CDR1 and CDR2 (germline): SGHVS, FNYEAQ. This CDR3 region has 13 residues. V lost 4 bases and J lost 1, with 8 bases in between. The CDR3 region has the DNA TGTGCCAGCAGCTCGGGTGAGTCCTACGAGCAGTACGTC. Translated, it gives CASSSGESYEQYV.

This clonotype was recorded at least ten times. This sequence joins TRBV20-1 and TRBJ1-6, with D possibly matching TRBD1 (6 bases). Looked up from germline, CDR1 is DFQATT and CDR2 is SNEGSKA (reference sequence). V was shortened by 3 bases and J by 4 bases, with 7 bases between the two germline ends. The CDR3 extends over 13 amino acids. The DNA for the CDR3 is TGCAGTGCTAGGACAGGATATAATTCACCCCTCCACTTT. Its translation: CSARTGYNSPLHF.

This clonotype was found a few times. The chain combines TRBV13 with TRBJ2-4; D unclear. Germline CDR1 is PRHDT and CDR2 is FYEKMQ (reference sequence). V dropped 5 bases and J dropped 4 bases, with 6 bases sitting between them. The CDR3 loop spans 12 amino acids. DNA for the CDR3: TGTGCCAGCAGCGGCAGTAAAAACATTCAGTACTTC. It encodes CASSGSKNIQYF.

In DNA form, the CDR3 reads TGTGCCGGTCAGGGGCGCGATGAGCAGTTCTTC. Protein sequence: CAGQGRDEQFF. The rearrangement joins TRBV7-9 to TRBJ2-1; D possibly corresponds to TRBD1 (6 bases). The CDR3 sequence is 11 residues long. The germline V gene has CDR1 SEHNR and CDR2 FQNEAQ (reference sequence). The V gene lost 11 bases and the J gene lost 8 bases, with 13 bases spanning the gap.

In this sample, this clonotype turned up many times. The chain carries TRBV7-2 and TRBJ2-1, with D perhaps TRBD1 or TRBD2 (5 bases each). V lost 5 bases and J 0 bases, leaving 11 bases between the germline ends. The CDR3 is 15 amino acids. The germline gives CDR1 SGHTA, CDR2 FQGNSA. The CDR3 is CASSRDAYSYNEQFF. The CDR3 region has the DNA TGTGCCAGCAGCCGGGACGCCTACTCCTACAATGAGCAGTTCTTC.

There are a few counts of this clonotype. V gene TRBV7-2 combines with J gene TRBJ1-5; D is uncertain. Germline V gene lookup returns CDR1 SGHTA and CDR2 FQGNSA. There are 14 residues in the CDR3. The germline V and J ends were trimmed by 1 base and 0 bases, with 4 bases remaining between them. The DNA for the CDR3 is TGTGCCAGCAGCTTAGAACTTAGCAATCAGCCCCAGCATTTT. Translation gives CASSLELSNQPQHF.